This T cell receptor (beta chain) was sequenced for a study of cytomegalovirus exposure and HLA in healthy donors. Whole-study context: Most genotyped donors, about 81% of 398, had Caucasian-associated genetic ancestry.

CDR1 ENHRY and CDR2 SYGVKD come from the germline V gene. J gave up 6 bases and V 10 bases, and 12 bases lay outside the gene matches. This CDR3 contains 14 residues. Vbeta (60) and Jbeta (13) primers were used in the PCR. Clones were read by immunoSEQ multiplex PCR, and TCRdb kept only the in-frame ones, dropping some. Of about 81,000 clones detected, 77% appear once; the ten largest clones hold roughly 3%. Sequencing input: PBMCs. This TCR came from a man in his forties or fifties in good health and CMV-seropositive. The chain uses TRBV10-3 and TRBJ2-7; TRBD2 matches 10 bases. CDR3 sequence (DNA): TGTGCCACCATACCGGGACTAGCGTTCCGCGAGCAGTACTTC. Protein product: CATIPGLAFREQYF.